A selection of T cell receptor beta chains follows, all from one sample in a study of Ad26.COV2.S vaccination and SARS-CoV-2 variants. Some clones are missing from TCRdb's copy, which holds only in-frame ones; the method was immunoSEQ multiplex PCR. Of roughly 330,000 clones detected, roughly 90% appear once; the ten largest clones hold about 5%. Here the sequenced sample was peripheral blood, taken in a trial of Ad26.COV2.S vaccine versus placebo. The origin of the receptors is a person between 18 and 65 years old who received the Ad26.COV2.S COVID-19 vaccine or a placebo. Both conserved end residues are part of each CDR3. Each record gives: J gene, V gene, clone size, D gene, CDR3 protein, CDR3 DNA. A D gene is named only where the DNA matches it firmly. Where a row states a size, it is once, few, many or the class of an expanded clone; other rows omit it.

>TRBJ2-1|TRBV11-3|.|TRBD2
CASSSGRLAVLRDEQFF
TGTGCCAGCAGCTCCGGCCGACTAGCGGTCCTCCGGGATGAGCAGTTCTTC
>TRBJ2-3|TRBV5-4|.|TRBD2
CASSFPGLAGGPDTQYF
TGTGCCAGCAGCTTCCCGGGACTAGCGGGAGGCCCAGATACGCAGTATTTT
>TRBJ1-1|TRBV7-9|once|.
CASSLGRNTEAFF
TGTGCCAGCAGCTTAGGTCGGAACACTGAAGCTTTCTTT
>TRBJ2-2|TRBV4-3|.|TRBD2
CASSQSERGSTGELFF
TGCGCCAGCAGCCAAAGCGAGCGGGGGAGCACCGGGGAGCTGTTTTTT
>TRBJ1-1|TRBV7-2|.|.
CASIEGGSTEAFF
TGTGCCAGCATCGAAGGGGGTAGTACTGAAGCTTTCTTT
>TRBJ1-5|TRBV4-3|.|.
CASSQERTLFGQPQHF
TGCGCCAGCAGCCAAGAAAGGACTCTATTCGGCCAGCCCCAGCATTTT
>TRBJ1-1|TRBV7-8|.|.
CASSLEGAGTEAFF
TGTGCCAGCAGCTTAGAGGGCGCGGGCACTGAAGCTTTCTTT
>TRBJ2-1|TRBV4-3|.|.
CASSQEGAIRNEQFF
TGCGCCAGCAGCCAAGAAGGAGCCATAAGAAATGAGCAGTTCTTC
>TRBJ2-2|TRBV9|.|.
CASSVVGQSPTGELFF
TGTGCCAGCAGCGTAGTCGGTCAGAGCCCCACCGGGGAGCTGTTTTTT
>TRBJ1-4|TRBV5-4|.|.
CASSLGAGSLEKLFF
TGTGCCAGCAGCTTGGGCGCAGGAAGTCTTGAAAAACTGTTTTTT
>TRBJ1-2|TRBV5-5|.|TRBD1
CASSSTGGSANYGYTF
TGTGCCAGCAGCTCGACAGGGGGCAGTGCTAACTATGGCTACACCTTC
>TRBJ2-5|TRBV4-1|.|.
CASSQVTPGLQETQYF
TGCGCCAGCAGCCAAGTGACCCCGGGCCTCCAAGAGACCCAGTACTTC
>TRBJ2-5|TRBV5-8|.|.
CASSLRGSQETQYF
TGTGCCAGCAGCTTGAGAGGGTCCCAAGAGACCCAGTACTTC
>TRBJ1-2|TRBV7-2|.|TRBD1
CASREDRGYGYTF
TGTGCCAGCCGAGAAGACAGGGGATACGGCTACACCTTC
>TRBJ2-3|TRBV4-2|.|.
CASSQGRGDTDTQYF
TGTGCCAGCAGCCAAGGTCGCGGGGACACAGATACGCAGTATTTT
>TRBJ2-5|TRBV11-1|.|.
CASSPGPQPETQYF
TGTGCCAGCAGCCCGGGACCCCAACCGGAGACCCAGTACTTC
>TRBJ1-6|TRBV4-3|.|TRBD1
CASSEEPGQGNSPLHF
TGCGCCAGCAGCGAAGAACCGGGACAGGGTAATTCACCCCTCCACTTT
>TRBJ2-2|TRBV7-3|.|.
CASSLGGWSGELFF
TGTGCCAGCAGCTTAGGTGGGTGGTCCGGGGAGCTGTTTTTT
>TRBJ1-1|TRBV3-1/TRBV3-2|.|.
CASSLSSSGGWSAFF
TGTGCCAGCAGCCTCAGCTCATCGGGGGGCTGGTCAGCTTTCTTT
>TRBJ1-2|TRBV18|.|.
CASSPDRSDPNYGYTF
TGTGCCAGCTCACCCGACAGGTCGGATCCTAACTATGGCTACACCTTC
>TRBJ1-2|TRBV28|.|TRBD1
CASSSPRGQGGYGYTF
TGTGCCAGCAGTTCCCCCCGCGGACAGGGCGGCTATGGCTACACCTTC
>TRBJ1-4|TRBV19|.|.
CASSIVRGMEEKLFF
TGTGCCAGTAGTATAGTTAGAGGAATGGAAGAAAAACTGTTTTTT
>TRBJ2-5|TRBV3-1/TRBV3-2|.|TRBD2
CASSQETGGETQYF
TGTGCCAGCAGCCAAGAGACGGGGGGAGAGACCCAGTACTTC